The clone carrying this T cell receptor (beta chain) has just a few counts. V was cut by 3 bases and J by 4 bases, with 4 bases left in between. This CDR3 has 12 amino acids. The sample comes from a study of early T cells in non-severe SARS-CoV-2 infection. TCRdb recomputed calls from the 5' RACE reads with MiXCR, one row per CDR3 protein. The repertoire has roughly 81,000 distinct CDR3 sequences, roughly 6% of them found once; the top ten carry less than 9.5%. The sequence derives from an adult who was a healthcare worker with PCR-confirmed SARS-CoV-2 infection or an uninfected control (not recorded which). The sequenced sample consisted of whole blood. The chain recombines TRBV12-3 or TRBV12-4 with TRBJ1-5; D gene uncertain. The CDR3 DNA follows: TGTGCCAGCAGTTTCGGGAATCAGCCCCAGCATTTT. Its protein is CASSFGNQPQHF.